This T cell receptor beta chain was identified during a study of beta chain features in type 1 diabetes. In the study overall: Sorted cells examined across all samples numbered about 110,000,000.

Findings and limits, study-wide: For Type 1 diabetes patients, all four CD4+ subsets carried TCRB CDR3s that were moderately but significantly shorter.

The germline V gene encodes CDR1 SGHDT and CDR2 YYEEEE. The CDR3 sequence is 15 residues long. The V end was cut by 1 base, the J end by 0 bases, with 10 bases between. Expressed TCRB transcripts were sequenced because the entire RNA isolate underwent reverse transcription. Some clones are missing from TCRdb's copy, which holds only in-frame ones; the method was immunoSEQ multiplex PCR. The sample lists about 360,000 clones, around 13% occurring once. Note on this clone: Its antigen is still unknown.

The chain combines TRBV5-6 with TRBJ1-1, with unresolved D. This TCR was recovered from a woman younger than 35 with type 1 diabetes. The sequencing sample was made of naive CD4+ T cells from blood. The CDR3 region is CASSLRGPMNTEAFF. DNA of the CDR3: TGTGCCAGCAGCTTGAGAGGGCCGATGAACACTGAAGCTTTCTTT. The variable domain in full, with the rest retrieved from reference TRBV5-6 and TRBJ1-1, is DAGVTQSPTHLIKTRGQQVTLRCSPKSGHDTVSWYQQALGQGPQFIFQYYEEEERQRGNFPDRFSGHQFPNYSSELNVNALLLGDSALYLCASSLRGPMNTEAFFGQGTRLTVV.